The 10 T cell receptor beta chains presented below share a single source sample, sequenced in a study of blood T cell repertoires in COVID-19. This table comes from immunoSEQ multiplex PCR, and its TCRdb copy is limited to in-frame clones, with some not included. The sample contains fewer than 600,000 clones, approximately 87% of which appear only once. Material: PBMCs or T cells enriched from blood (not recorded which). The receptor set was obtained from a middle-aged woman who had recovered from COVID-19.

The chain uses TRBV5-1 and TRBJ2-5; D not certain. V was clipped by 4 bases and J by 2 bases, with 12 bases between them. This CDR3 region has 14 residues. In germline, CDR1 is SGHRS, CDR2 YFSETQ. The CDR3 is CASSPVSVQETQYF. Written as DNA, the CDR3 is TGCGCCAGCAGCCCCGTAAGCGTACAAGAGACCCAGTACTTC.

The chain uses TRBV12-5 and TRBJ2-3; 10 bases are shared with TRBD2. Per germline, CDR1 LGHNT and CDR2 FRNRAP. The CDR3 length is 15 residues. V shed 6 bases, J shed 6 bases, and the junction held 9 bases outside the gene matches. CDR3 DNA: TGTGCTAGTGGCCTCAGCGGGAGGGCCGGGGATACGCAGTATTTT. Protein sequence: CASGLSGRAGDTQYF. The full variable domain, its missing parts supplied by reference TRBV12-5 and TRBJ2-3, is DARVTQTPRHKVTEMGQEVTMRCQPILGHNTVFWYRQTMMQGLELLAYFRNRAPLDDSGMPKDRFSAEMPDATLATLKIQPSEPRDSAVYFCASGLSGRAGDTQYFGPGTRLTVL.

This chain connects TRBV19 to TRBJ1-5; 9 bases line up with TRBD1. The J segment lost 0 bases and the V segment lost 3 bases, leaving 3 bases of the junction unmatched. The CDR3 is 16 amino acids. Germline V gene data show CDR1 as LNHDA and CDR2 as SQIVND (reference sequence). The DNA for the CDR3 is TGTGCCAGTAGTATCCGGACAGGGGCTAGCAATCAGCCCCAGCATTTT. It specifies CASSIRTGASNQPQHF.

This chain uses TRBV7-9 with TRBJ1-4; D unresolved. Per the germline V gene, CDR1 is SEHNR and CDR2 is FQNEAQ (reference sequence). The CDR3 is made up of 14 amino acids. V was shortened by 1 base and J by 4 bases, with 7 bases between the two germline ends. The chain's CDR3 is CASSLGQNNEKLFF. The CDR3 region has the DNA TGTGCCAGCAGCTTAGGGCAGAATAATGAAAAACTGTTTTTT.

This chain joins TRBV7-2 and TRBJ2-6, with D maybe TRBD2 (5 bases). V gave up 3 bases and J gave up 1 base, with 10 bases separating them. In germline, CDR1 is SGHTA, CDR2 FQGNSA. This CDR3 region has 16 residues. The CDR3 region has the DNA TGTGCCAGCAGCTTGGGGAGAGCATCTGGGGCCAACGTCCTGACTTTC. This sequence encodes CASSLGRASGANVLTF.

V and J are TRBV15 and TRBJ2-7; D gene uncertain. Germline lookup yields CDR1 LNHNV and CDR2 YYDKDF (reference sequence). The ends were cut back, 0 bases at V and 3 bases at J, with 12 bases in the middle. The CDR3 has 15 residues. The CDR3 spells CATSRDARMGYEQYF. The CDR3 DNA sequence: TGTGCCACCAGCAGAGATGCCAGGATGGGCTACGAGCAGTACTTC.

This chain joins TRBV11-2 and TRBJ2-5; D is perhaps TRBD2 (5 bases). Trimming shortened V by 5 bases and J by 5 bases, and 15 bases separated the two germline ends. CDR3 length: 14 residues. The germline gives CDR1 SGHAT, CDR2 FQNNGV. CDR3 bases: TGTGCCAGCAGCCACACGCACGAGCGGGAGACCCAGTACTTC. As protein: CASSHTHERETQYF. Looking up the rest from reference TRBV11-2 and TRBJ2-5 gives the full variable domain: EAGVAQSPRYKIIEKRQSVAFWCNPISGHATLYWYQQILGQGPKLLIQFQNNGVVDDSQLPKDRFSAERLKGVDSTLKIQPAKLEDSAVYLCASSHTHERETQYFGPGTRLLVL.

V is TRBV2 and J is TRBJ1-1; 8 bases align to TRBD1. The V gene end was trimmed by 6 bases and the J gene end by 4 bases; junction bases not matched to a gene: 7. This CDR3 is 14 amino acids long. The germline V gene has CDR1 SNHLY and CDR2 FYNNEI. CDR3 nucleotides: TGTGCCAGCAGACAAACAGGGGGAGCCACTGAAGCTTTCTTT. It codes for CASRQTGGATEAFF.

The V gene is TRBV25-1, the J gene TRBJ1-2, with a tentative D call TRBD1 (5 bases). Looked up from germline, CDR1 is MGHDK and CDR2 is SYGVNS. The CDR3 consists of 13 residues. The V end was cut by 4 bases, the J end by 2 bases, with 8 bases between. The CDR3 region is CASSASGNYGYTF. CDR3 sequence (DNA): TGTGCCAGCAGTGCGTCAGGGAACTATGGCTACACCTTC.

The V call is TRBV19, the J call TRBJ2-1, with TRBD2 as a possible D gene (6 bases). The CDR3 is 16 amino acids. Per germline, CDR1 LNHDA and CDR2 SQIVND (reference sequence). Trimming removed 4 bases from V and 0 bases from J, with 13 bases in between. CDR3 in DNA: TGTGCCAGTAGTAAGGAAGCGGGTTACTCCTACAATGAGCAGTTCTTC. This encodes CASSKEAGYSYNEQFF.